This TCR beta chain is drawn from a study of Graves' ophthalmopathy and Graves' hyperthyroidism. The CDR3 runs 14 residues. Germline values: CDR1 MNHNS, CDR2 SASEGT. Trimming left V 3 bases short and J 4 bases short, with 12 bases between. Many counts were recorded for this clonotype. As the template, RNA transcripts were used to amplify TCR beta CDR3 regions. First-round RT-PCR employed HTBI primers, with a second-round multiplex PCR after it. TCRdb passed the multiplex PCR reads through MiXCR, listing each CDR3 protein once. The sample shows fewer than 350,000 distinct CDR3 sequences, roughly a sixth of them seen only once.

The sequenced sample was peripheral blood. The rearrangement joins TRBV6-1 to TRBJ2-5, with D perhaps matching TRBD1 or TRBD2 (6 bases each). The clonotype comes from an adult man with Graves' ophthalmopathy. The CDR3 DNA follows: TGTGCCAGCAGTGACGGGGGCTCGGTAGAGACCCAGTACTTC. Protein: CASSDGGSVETQYF.